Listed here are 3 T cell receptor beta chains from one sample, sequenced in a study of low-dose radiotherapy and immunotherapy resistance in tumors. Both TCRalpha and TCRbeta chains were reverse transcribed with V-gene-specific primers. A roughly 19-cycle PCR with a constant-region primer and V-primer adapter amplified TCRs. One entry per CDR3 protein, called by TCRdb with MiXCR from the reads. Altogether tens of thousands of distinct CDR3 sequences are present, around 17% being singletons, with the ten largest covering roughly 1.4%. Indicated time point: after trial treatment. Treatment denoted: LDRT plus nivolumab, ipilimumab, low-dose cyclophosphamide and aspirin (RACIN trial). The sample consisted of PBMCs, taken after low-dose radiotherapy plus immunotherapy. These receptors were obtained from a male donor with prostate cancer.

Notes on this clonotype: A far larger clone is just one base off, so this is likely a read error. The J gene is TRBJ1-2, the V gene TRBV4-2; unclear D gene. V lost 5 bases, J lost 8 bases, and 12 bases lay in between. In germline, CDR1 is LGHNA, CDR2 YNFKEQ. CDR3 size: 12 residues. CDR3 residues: CASSGQLAGYTF. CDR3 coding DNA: TGTGCCAGCAGCGGGCAGCTGGCCGGCTACACCTTC.

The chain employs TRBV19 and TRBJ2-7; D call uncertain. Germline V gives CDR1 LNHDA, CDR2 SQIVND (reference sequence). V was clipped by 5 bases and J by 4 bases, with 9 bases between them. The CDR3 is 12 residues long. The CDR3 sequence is CASSSSPYEQYF. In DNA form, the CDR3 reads TGTGCCAGTAGTTCGTCGCCTTACGAGCAGTACTTC.

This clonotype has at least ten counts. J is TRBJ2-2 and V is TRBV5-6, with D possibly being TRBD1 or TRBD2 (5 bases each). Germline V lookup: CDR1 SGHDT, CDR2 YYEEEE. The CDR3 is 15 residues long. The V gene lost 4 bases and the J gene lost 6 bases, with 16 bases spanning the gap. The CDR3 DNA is TGTGCCAGCAGCCTGGCCCTGGGACGGGCCGGGGAGCTGTTTTTT. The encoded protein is CASSLALGRAGELFF.